The clone carrying this T cell receptor (beta chain) was seen at least ten times. The record originates from a study of T-cell reconstitution after alpha-beta-depleted transplantation in children. A library of TCRbeta sequences, prepared with unique molecular identifiers, was generated. TCRdb re-called the PCR reads through MiXCR, storing one row per CDR3 protein. The table has approximately 240,000 distinct CDR3 sequences, 9.7% seen once. The CDR3 loop spans 16 amino acids. V was pared by 1 base and J by 3 bases, with 5 bases of the junction left unmatched. Germline V lookup: CDR1 SGHVS, CDR2 FNYEAQ.

Sequenced here: PBMCs from the stem cell graft donor, sampled from the stem cell graft. This TCR derives from a human donor who donated a stem cell graft to a child with SCID. The V call is TRBV7-6, the J call TRBJ2-1; 8 bases match TRBD2. CDR3 DNA sequence: TGTGCCAGCAGCTTAGAGGCGGGACTAGACTACAATGAGCAGTTCTTC. Translated, it gives CASSLEAGLDYNEQFF.